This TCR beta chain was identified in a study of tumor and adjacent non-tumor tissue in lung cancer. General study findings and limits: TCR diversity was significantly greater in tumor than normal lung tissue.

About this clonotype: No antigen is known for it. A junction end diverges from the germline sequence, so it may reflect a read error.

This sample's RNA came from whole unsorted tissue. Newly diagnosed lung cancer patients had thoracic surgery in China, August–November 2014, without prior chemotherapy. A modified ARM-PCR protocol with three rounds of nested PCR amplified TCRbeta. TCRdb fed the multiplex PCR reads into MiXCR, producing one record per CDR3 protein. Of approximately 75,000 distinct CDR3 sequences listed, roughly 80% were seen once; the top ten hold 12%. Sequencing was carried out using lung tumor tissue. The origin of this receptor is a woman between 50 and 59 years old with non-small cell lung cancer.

The CDR3 nucleotides are TGCGCCAGCAGGCCGGTGGGTTACCCGGTTCCAGATACGCAGTATTTT. It encodes CASRPVGYPVPDTQYF. The rearrangement joins TRBV11-2 to TRBJ2-3; no reliable D call. Germline V CDR1 and CDR2: SGHAT, FQNNGV. CDR3 length: 16 amino acids.